This record covers a single TCR beta chain. One entry per CDR3 protein, called by TCRdb with MiXCR from the 5' RACE reads. The sample holds 460,000 or so distinct CDR3 sequences; about 14% are singletons and the top ten take 0.5% to 0.65%. The sample originates from a study of identical twins. Trimming removed 6 bases from V and 5 bases from J; junction bases left unmatched: 9. Germline V gene data show CDR1 as DFQATT and CDR2 as SNEGSKA (reference sequence). The CDR3 runs to 13 residues. This same sample was also part of a study on yellow fever vaccine responses in identical twins.

What was sequenced was CD4+ T cells sorted from blood. The chain couples TRBV20-1 to TRBJ1-2, with TRBD1 matching over 7 bases. This receptor was taken from a woman under 30 in good health. CDR3 sequence reads: CSAVPGGTYGYTF. For the CDR3, the DNA is TGCAGTGCCGTGCCAGGGGGGACGTATGGCTACACCTTC.